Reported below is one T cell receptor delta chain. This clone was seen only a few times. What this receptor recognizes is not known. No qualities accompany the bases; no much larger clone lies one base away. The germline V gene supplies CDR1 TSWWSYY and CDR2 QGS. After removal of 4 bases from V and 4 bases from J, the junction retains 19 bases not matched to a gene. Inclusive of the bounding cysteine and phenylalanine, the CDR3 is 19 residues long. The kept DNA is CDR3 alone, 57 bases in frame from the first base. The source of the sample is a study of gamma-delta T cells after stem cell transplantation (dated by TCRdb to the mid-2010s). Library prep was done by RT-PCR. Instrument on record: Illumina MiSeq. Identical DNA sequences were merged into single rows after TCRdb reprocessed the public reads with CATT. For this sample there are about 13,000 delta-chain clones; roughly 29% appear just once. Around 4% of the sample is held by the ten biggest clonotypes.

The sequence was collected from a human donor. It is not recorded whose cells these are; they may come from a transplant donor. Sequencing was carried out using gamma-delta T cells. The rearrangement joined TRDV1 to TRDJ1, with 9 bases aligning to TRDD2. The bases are TGTGCTCTTGGGGGGACGCCTTCCTACCCGACTTTAAGGGGCGATAAACTCATCTTT. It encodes CALGGTPSYPTLRGDKLIF.